The 15 T cell receptor beta chains listed next were all sequenced from one sample in a study of technical replicates of blood from several donors. Clones were sequenced by immunoSEQ multiplex PCR, and TCRdb holds only the in-frame ones, with some missing. Found here are over 55,000 clones, about 95% of them singletons; the top ten hold about 2.9%. Sequencing was done on a sample of PBMCs. The receptor source for this set is a human donor in good health. Some clones in this sample may be carry-over from other donors' samples.

This clone occurred once. This rearrangement joins TRBV5-4 to TRBJ1-4; 8 nucleotides agree with TRBD1. V was clipped by 5 bases and J by 6 bases; unmatched bases: 6. Germline V gives CDR1 SGHNT, CDR2 YYREEE (reference sequence). There are 14 residues in the CDR3. In nucleotides, the CDR3 is TGTGCCAGCAGGACGACAGGGGAGGATGAAAAACTGTTTTTT. Protein product: CASRTTGEDEKLFF.

The V call is TRBV9, the J call TRBJ2-4, with 9 bases fitting TRBD2. Germline V gene data show CDR1 as SGDLS and CDR2 as YYNGEE. The CDR3 sequence is 15 residues long. V dropped 0 bases and J dropped 6; count of bases not matched to a gene: 4. This CDR3 reads CASSVDGTSRNIQYF. The CDR3 region has the DNA TGTGCCAGCAGCGTAGACGGGACTAGCCGAAACATTCAGTACTTC. The full variable domain, with the rest looked up from reference TRBV9 and TRBJ2-4, is DSGVTQTPKHLITATGQRVTLRCSPRSGDLSVYWYQQSLDQGLQFLIQYYNGEERAKGNILERFSAQQFPDLHSELNLSSLELGDSALYFCASSVDGTSRNIQYFGAGTRLSVL.

The chain employs TRBV14 and TRBJ2-3, with 8 bases aligning to TRBD2. V shed 1 base and J 1 base; nucleotides not matched to a gene: 4. Germline CDR1 is SGHDN and CDR2 is FVKESK. CDR3 length equals 16 residues. DNA of the CDR3: TGTGCCAGCAGCCAAGGACCCGGGAGGGGCACAGATACGCAGTATTTT. Its translation is CASSQGPGRGTDTQYF.

The chain has TRBV14 and TRBJ1-1; D call uncertain. CDR3 length equals 15 residues. V lost 1 base and J lost 0, with 9 bases in between. CDR1 and CDR2 from the germline V gene are SGHDN and FVKESK. The CDR3 sequence is CASSQVSGMNTEAFF. The CDR3 region has the DNA TGTGCCAGCAGCCAAGTCTCGGGAATGAACACTGAAGCTTTCTTT.

The rearrangement uses TRBV11-1 and TRBJ2-7, with no clear D. The CDR3 extends over 13 amino acids. Germline lookup yields CDR1 SGHAT and CDR2 FQDESV (reference sequence). Trimming took off 4 bases at V and 5 bases at J, with 12 bases between the two ends. The CDR3 nucleotides read TGTGCCAGCAGCTACCCCCCCGAGAACGAGCAGTACTTC. Protein: CASSYPPENEQYF.

The count of this clone is one. The chain combines TRBV6-1 with TRBJ2-1, with 8 bases identical to TRBD2. J gave up 10 bases and V 5 bases, and 4 bases lay outside the gene matches. The CDR3 totals 12 residues. The V gene's germline CDR1 is MNHNS and CDR2 SASEGT. CDR3 region: CASSWTGGEQFF. The CDR3 nucleotides read TGTGCCAGCAGTTGGACGGGGGGGGAGCAGTTCTTC.

This chain connects TRBV25-1 to TRBJ2-1, with TRBD1 matching over 7 bases. With 2 bases clipped from V and 8 bases from J, the junction kept 3 bases outside the gene matches. The germline V gene encodes CDR1 MGHDK and CDR2 SYGVNS. The CDR3 loop spans 13 amino acids. CDR3 DNA: TGTGCCAGCAGTGAACAGGGGGACGATGAGCAGTTCTTC. This gives the protein CASSEQGDDEQFF.

For the CDR3, the DNA is TGTGCCAGCAGCTTGATAGGGACTAGTGGCTCCTACGAGCAGTACTTC. Protein sequence: CASSLIGTSGSYEQYF. V and J are TRBV13 and TRBJ2-7; 8 bases map to TRBD2. The CDR3 extends over 16 amino acids. Germline V gene sequence: CDR1 PRHDT, CDR2 FYEKMQ (reference sequence). J lost 0 bases, V lost 3 bases, and 7 bases had no gene match.

This chain links TRBV6-1 with TRBJ2-5, with 10 bases matching TRBD2. CDR3 length: 17 amino acids. The germline gives CDR1 MNHNS, CDR2 SASEGT. Trimming cost V 4 bases and J 2 bases; bases outside gene matches: 10. CDR3 in amino acids: CASSASESSGGQETQYF. In nucleotides, the CDR3 is TGTGCCAGCAGTGCAAGCGAATCTAGCGGGGGACAAGAGACCCAGTACTTC.

This sequence joins TRBV5-6 and TRBJ2-2; 15 nucleotides align to TRBD2. Germline V gene lookup returns CDR1 SGHDT and CDR2 YYEEEE. This CDR3 comprises 18 residues. Trimming cost V 4 bases and J 7 bases; bases outside gene matches: 11. The CDR3 is CASSTGLAGGQGSGELFF. In DNA form, the CDR3 reads TGTGCCAGCAGCACTGGACTAGCGGGAGGGCAAGGGAGCGGGGAGCTGTTTTTT.

This rearrangement joins TRBV30 to TRBJ2-1; tentatively, D is TRBD2 (7 bases). This CDR3 is built from 15 residues. Deletions cut 3 bases from V and 8 bases from J, with 20 bases between. The germline gives CDR1 GTSNPN, CDR2 SVGIG (reference sequence). This CDR3 is CAWRSGGGGRDEQFF. The CDR3 bases are TGTGCCTGGAGGTCCGGGGGCGGGGGACGGGATGAGCAGTTCTTC. Supplemented by reference TRBV30 and TRBJ2-1, the full variable domain reads SQTIHQWPATLVQPVGSPLSLECTVEGTSNPNLYWYRQAAGRGLQLLFYSVGIGQISSEVPQNLSASRPQDRQFILSSKKLLLSDSGFYLCAWRSGGGGRDEQFFGPGTRLTVL.

The chain links TRBV2 to TRBJ2-3; unclear D gene. The V gene lost 10 bases and the J gene lost 0 bases, with 11 bases spanning the gap. Germline V lookup: CDR1 SNHLY, CDR2 FYNNEI. This CDR3 has 13 residues. CDR3 amino acids: CATQAYSTDTQYF. The CDR3 DNA follows: TGTGCCACACAAGCGTACAGCACAGATACGCAGTATTTT.

The V and J genes are TRBV5-6 and TRBJ2-5; TRBD1 aligns across 8 bases. J gave up 6 bases and V 4 bases, and 5 bases lay outside the gene matches. Germline V gives CDR1 SGHDT, CDR2 YYEEEE. This CDR3 is built from 13 residues. The CDR3 loop reads CASSSTGGQTQYF. In DNA, the CDR3 is TGTGCCAGCAGCAGCACAGGGGGTCAGACCCAGTACTTC.

In its sample, this clone was seen once. This sequence joins TRBV4-1 and TRBJ2-6; 8 bases agree with TRBD1. After removal of 1 base from V and 2 bases from J, the junction contained 1 base not matched to a gene. The CDR3 covers 16 residues. CDR1 is MGHRA and CDR2 is YSYEKL in the germline V gene. CDR3 nucleotide sequence: TGCGCCAGCAGCCAAGGACAGGGGACTGGGGCCAACGTCCTGACTTTC. This sequence encodes CASSQGQGTGANVLTF.

This rearrangement joins TRBV11-2 to TRBJ1-6; TRBD1 matches at 7 bases. Trimming cost V 5 bases and J 9 bases; bases outside gene matches: 7. CDR3 length: 14 amino acids. Germline values: CDR1 SGHAT, CDR2 FQNNGV. CDR3 protein: CASSPTGSGSPLHF. The CDR3, as DNA: TGTGCCAGCAGCCCGACAGGGTCAGGTTCACCCCTCCACTTT. The complete variable domain, with remaining parts taken from reference TRBV11-2 and TRBJ1-6, reads EAGVAQSPRYKIIEKRQSVAFWCNPISGHATLYWYQQILGQGPKLLIQFQNNGVVDDSQLPKDRFSAERLKGVDSTLKIQPAKLEDSAVYLCASSPTGSGSPLHFGNGTRLTVT.